This T cell receptor beta chain was obtained from a study of cytomegalovirus exposure and HLA in healthy donors. General study results and limits: Among TCR beta chains, those listed as cytomegalovirus-associated numbered more than 150. Reportedly, diagnosis of cytomegalovirus status by the classifier showed high specificity and sensitivity.

PCR involved 60 Vbeta and 13 Jbeta primers. Data came from immunoSEQ multiplex PCR; TCRdb stores just in-frame clones and leaves some out. The sample lists roughly 150,000 clones, 64% occurring once. This clone was counted a few times. Its antigen is unknown. The CDR3 sequence is 15 residues long. Germline CDR1 MGHRA, CDR2 YSYEKL. The V end lost 3 bases, the J end lost 7 bases, and 19 bases lay between the germline ends. This sequence was found in a woman in her twenties or thirties in good health and CMV-seropositive. The sample comprised PBMCs. V and J are TRBV4-1 and TRBJ2-7; D call uncertain. For the CDR3, the DNA is TGCGCCAGCAGCCAGTTCCCACACATTCCATCGGAGCAGTACTTC. This translates into CASSQFPHIPSEQYF.